Each of the 21 T cell receptor beta chains below was sequenced from the same sample in a study of vaccination effects on CD4 cells after COVID-19. Produced via immunoSEQ multiplex PCR; TCRdb's table is partial and in-frame only. Of about 24,000 clones in the sample, around 77% were seen once. Within the ViraFEST assay, antigen-specific CD4+ T cells underwent expansion with viral peptide pools prior to sequencing. Culturing for more than 9 days preceded CD4+ T cell isolation. Two doses of BNT162b2 or mRNA-1273 vaccine were administered to participants. Antigen specificity for these receptors is unknown. The sequenced sample was CD4+ T cells from PBMCs cultured with HCoV-NL63 spike peptides, obtained after COVID-19 vaccination. Receptor source: a human donor who received a COVID-19 vaccine.

This clone was counted between two and nine times. This chain joins TRBV7-8 and TRBJ1-5, with 8 bases lining up with TRBD1. V shed 6 bases and J 6 bases; nucleotides not matched to a gene: 7. This CDR3 is 14 amino acids long. Germline V gene lookup returns CDR1 SGHVS and CDR2 FQNEAQ. The chain's CDR3 is CASRQDRGGQPQHF. The CDR3, as DNA: TGTGCCAGCAGACAAGACAGGGGCGGTCAGCCCCAGCATTTT.

V is TRBV28 and J is TRBJ1-5; 8 nucleotides align to TRBD1. Unmatched junction bases numbered 10, after V lost 3 bases and J lost 0 bases. Germline lookup yields CDR1 MDHEN and CDR2 SYDVKM. CDR3 length equals 18 residues. CDR3 residues: CASSFLQGGLNSNQPQHF. The CDR3 DNA follows: TGTGCCAGCAGTTTTCTACAGGGGGGGCTGAATAGCAATCAGCCCCAGCATTTT. Variable domain in full (rest from reference TRBV28 and TRBJ1-5): DVKVTQSSRYLVKRTGEKVFLECVQDMDHENMFWYRQDPGLGLRLIYFSYDVKMKEKGDIPEGYSVSREKKERFSLILESASTNQTSMYLCASSFLQGGLNSNQPQHFGDGTRLSIL.

This chain uses TRBV3-1 (or the pseudogene TRBV3-2) with TRBJ2-1, with 11 bases matching TRBD2. V lost 4 bases to trimming and J lost 10 bases; unmatched junction nucleotides: 9. Germline CDR1 reads LGHDT; CDR2 reads YNNKEL (reference sequence). The CDR3 length is 15 residues. The DNA for the CDR3 is TGTGCCAGCAGCCTCAGTAGCGGGGGGGCAAACGAGCAGTTCTTC. Its protein product is CASSLSSGGANEQFF.

J is TRBJ2-4 and V is TRBV19; D is unresolved. Trimming cost V 5 bases and J 4 bases, with 15 bases left between them. The CDR3 totals 15 residues. Germline V gene sequence: CDR1 LNHDA, CDR2 SQIVND (reference sequence). In DNA, the CDR3 is TGTGCCAGTAGTGCCGATGGGGTACCAAAAAACATTCAGTACTTC. Its translation is CASSADGVPKNIQYF. Full variable domain (rest looked up from reference TRBV19 and TRBJ2-4): DGGITQSPKYLFRKEGQNVTLSCEQNLNHDAMYWYRQDPGQGLRLIYYSQIVNDFQKGDIAEGYSVSREKKESFPLTVTSAQKNPTAFYLCASSADGVPKNIQYFGAGTRLSVL.

The rearrangement joins TRBV6-5 to TRBJ2-7; 11 bases line up with TRBD1. CDR1 and CDR2 from the germline V gene are MNHEY and SVGAGI. With 6 bases clipped from V and 6 bases from J, the junction kept 10 bases outside the gene matches. The CDR3 has 15 residues. The CDR3 region has the DNA TGTGCCAGCAGCCCAACTACCGGGACAGGGGGCGAGCAGTACTTC. This encodes CASSPTTGTGGEQYF.

V usage is TRBV28 and J usage is TRBJ2-5; no reliable D call. The germline CDR1 and CDR2 sequences are MDHEN and SYDVKM. Trimming shortened V by 3 bases and J by 0 bases, and 14 bases separated the two germline ends. This CDR3 contains 16 residues. CDR3 DNA: TGTGCCAGCAGTTTTGGACCCGGTGGGTACCAAGAGACCCAGTACTTC. As protein: CASSFGPGGYQETQYF.

The chain recombines TRBV10-3 with TRBJ1-2, with 8 bases that match TRBD1. The CDR3 has 16 amino acids. V trimming: 0 bases; J trimming: 4 bases; junction bases outside the gene matches: 7. Germline V CDR1 and CDR2: ENHRY, SYGVKD. CDR3 protein: CAISESSRGLGYGYTF. In nucleotides, the CDR3 is TGTGCCATCAGTGAGTCTTCCAGGGGGCTAGGCTATGGCTACACCTTC.

This sequence joins TRBV30 and TRBJ2-7, with D perhaps TRBD2 (6 bases). This CDR3 spans 14 amino acids. CDR1 is GTSNPN and CDR2 is SVGIG in the germline V gene (reference sequence). The ends were cut back, 7 bases at V and 2 bases at J, with 18 bases in the middle. The CDR3 sequence: CASDLGLPTYEQYF. The CDR3 DNA reads as TGTGCCTCGGATTTAGGACTACCAACCTACGAGCAGTACTTC.

CDR3 in DNA: TGTGCCAGCAGTCTAAATAGGGGGGGCTTTAGCGGGAAGGGGGCCAACGTCCTGACTTTC. This translates into CASSLNRGGFSGKGANVLTF. The chain carries TRBV21-1 and TRBJ2-6; the table's TRBD2 call for D was not verified on the DNA. TRBV21-1 is annotated as a pseudogene. CDR3 length: 20 amino acids.

The chain has TRBV28 and TRBJ2-1, with D possibly TRBD1 on 6 matching bases. Trimming took 3 bases from V and 3 from J, leaving 12 bases between them. The germline V gene encodes CDR1 MDHEN and CDR2 SYDVKM. The CDR3 has 15 amino acids. The CDR3 spells CASSLEQGSYNEQFF. In DNA, the CDR3 is TGTGCCAGCAGTTTGGAACAGGGCAGCTACAATGAGCAGTTCTTC.

The rearrangement uses TRBV6-5 and TRBJ2-7; D unresolved. The V end lost 6 bases, the J end lost 6 bases, and 12 bases lay between the germline ends. The germline V gene encodes CDR1 MNHEY and CDR2 SVGAGI. The CDR3 covers 12 residues. CDR3 loop: CASSPSLGEQYF. CDR3 nucleotides: TGTGCCAGCAGCCCGTCGCTGGGCGAGCAGTACTTC.

This clone is large. The chain's CDR3 is CASSPQGAGTGELFF. The CDR3 DNA reads TGTGCCAGCAGTCCACAGGGGGCGGGGACCGGGGAGCTGTTTTTT. The rearrangement joins TRBV3-1 (or the pseudogene TRBV3-2) to TRBJ2-2; 9 bases are a match to TRBD1. This CDR3 is built from 15 residues. Germline V gene data show CDR1 as LGHDT and CDR2 as YNNKEL (reference sequence). V was clipped by 6 bases and J by 5 bases; unmatched bases: 7.

The CDR3 here is CASSMGTGDYEQYF. CDR3 nucleotide sequence: TGTGCCAGTAGTATGGGGACAGGGGACTACGAGCAGTACTTC. V and J are TRBV19 and TRBJ2-7, with TRBD1 identical over 10 bases. Germline-derived CDR1 and CDR2 are LNHDA and SQIVND (reference sequence). Germline trimming cut 3 bases from V and 3 bases from J; bases unmatched to any gene: 2. The CDR3 totals 14 residues.

The V gene is TRBV7-2, the J gene TRBJ2-2; 10 positions match TRBD1. CDR3 size: 17 residues. CDR1 is SGHTA, CDR2 FQGNSA, per germline. With 7 bases clipped from V and 6 bases from J, the junction kept 14 bases outside the gene matches. The CDR3 DNA sequence: TGTGCCAGCAACTCTGGGGCGGGACAGGGGACGGCCGGGGAGCTGTTTTTT. The encoded protein is CASNSGAGQGTAGELFF.

This clone showed up just a few times. The chain recombines TRBV28 with TRBJ2-2, with a tentative D call TRBD1 (7 bases). With 2 bases removed from V and 5 bases from J, the gap between germline ends came to 15 bases. This CDR3 spans 16 amino acids. In germline, CDR1 is MDHEN, CDR2 SYDVKM. CDR3 sequence: CASSLGAGGRTGELFF. The CDR3 DNA reads TGTGCCAGCAGTTTAGGCGCAGGGGGGAGAACCGGGGAGCTGTTTTTT.

About this clone itself: The junction shows a germline mismatch at one end, possibly a read error. The CDR3 region is CASSLAPRSGGLDF. Written as DNA, the CDR3 is TGTGCCAGCAGCTTAGCACCAAGGTCCGGCGGCTTGGACTTC. The rearrangement links TRBV7-9 to TRBJ2-7, with unresolved D. The CDR3 loop spans 14 amino acids. The germline gives CDR1 SEHNR, CDR2 FQNEAQ (reference sequence).

The chain recombines TRBV5-1 with TRBJ2-3, with D possibly matching TRBD1 (6 bases). V lost 4 bases and J 3 bases, leaving 18 bases between the germline ends. The CDR3 loop spans 16 amino acids. The V gene's germline CDR1 is SGHRS and CDR2 YFSETQ. The CDR3 region has the DNA TGCGCCAGCAGCCCAAAAACCGGGACACGAACAGATACGCAGTATTTT. It yields the protein CASSPKTGTRTDTQYF.

This chain links TRBV7-3 with TRBJ2-4; D perhaps matches TRBD1 (6 bases). V lost 8 bases, J lost 6 bases, and 20 bases lay in between. The CDR3 is made up of 15 amino acids. Germline V gene lookup returns CDR1 SGHTA and CDR2 FQGTGA. The CDR3: CASALGGQGGNIQYF. The DNA of the CDR3 is TGTGCCAGCGCCCTTGGGGGCCAGGGTGGAAACATTCAGTACTTC.

The V and J genes are TRBV5-6 and TRBJ2-7; D may be TRBD2 (6 bases). The CDR3 runs 14 residues. The V and J ends lost 2 bases and 5 bases respectively, with 14 bases between them. Germline V lookup: CDR1 SGHDT, CDR2 YYEEEE. The chain's CDR3 is CASSLRGGLNEQYF. DNA for the CDR3: TGTGCCAGCAGCTTAAGGGGAGGTTTAAACGAGCAGTACTTC.

On this clone: Other nucleotide sequences in the sample specify the same CDR3. The genes are TRBV15 and TRBJ2-3, with D perhaps TRBD1 or TRBD2 (6 bases each). CDR3 length: 16 residues. CDR1 and CDR2 from the germline V gene are LNHNV and YYDKDF (reference sequence). V dropped 0 bases and J dropped 3 bases, with 13 bases sitting between them. CDR3 in amino acids: CATSRDTGARTDTQYF. Here the CDR3 DNA reads TGTGCCACCAGCAGAGATACGGGGGCAAGGACAGATACGCAGTATTTT.

This clone has just one count. CDR3 bases: TGCGCCAGCAGGGACAGGGCCCATGGCGAGCAGTTCTTC. Amino acids: CASRDRAHGEQFF. V usage is TRBV5-1 and J usage is TRBJ2-1, with TRBD1 matching 8 bases. The CDR3 contains 13 residues. Germline assignment: CDR1 SGHRS and CDR2 YFSETQ. The J segment lost 10 bases and the V segment lost 5 bases, leaving 8 bases of the junction unmatched.